These 16 T cell receptor beta chains were sequenced from one sample in a study of siplizumab effects on memory and regulatory T cells. Clones were sequenced by immunoSEQ multiplex PCR, and TCRdb holds only the in-frame ones, with some missing. In the table there are around 110,000 clones, about 95% of which are singletons. The source material was non-Treg CD4+ T cells sorted from blood. These receptors were taken from a human donor in good health.

As DNA, the CDR3 is TGTGCCAGCAGCCCCCGAGGGACTAGCGGGAGCGGGGAGCTGTTTTTT. Protein: CASSPRGTSGSGELFF. This chain connects TRBV7-3 to TRBJ2-2; 14 positions agree with TRBD2. The CDR3 runs to 16 residues. With 5 bases clipped from V and 7 bases from J, the junction kept 6 bases outside the gene matches. Germline V CDR1 and CDR2: SGHTA, FQGTGA.

This chain uses TRBV4-1 with TRBJ2-2; TRBD1 agrees at 7 bases. There are 17 residues in the CDR3. CDR1 and CDR2 (germline): MGHRA, YSYEKL. The V gene end was trimmed by 5 bases and the J gene end by 3 bases; junction bases not matched to a gene: 12. CDR3 protein: CASSSRGRDRDTGELFF. DNA of the CDR3: TGCGCCAGCAGCTCTAGAGGTCGGGACAGAGACACCGGGGAGCTGTTTTTT.

The chain combines TRBV11-2 with TRBJ1-2; TRBD1 agrees at 7 bases. This CDR3 is built from 15 residues. V shed 5 bases and J 0 bases; nucleotides not matched to a gene: 6. The germline V gene encodes CDR1 SGHAT and CDR2 FQNNGV. CDR3 DNA: TGTGCCAGCAGCACGTGGACAGGTGCTAACTATGGCTACACCTTC. Amino acid sequence: CASSTWTGANYGYTF.

The chain's CDR3 is CASSDRQGFYNEQFF. CDR3 nucleotide sequence: TGTGCCAGCAGCGACCGACAGGGCTTCTACAATGAGCAGTTCTTC. The rearrangement uses TRBV11-2 and TRBJ2-1; 7 positions match TRBD1. From germline, CDR1 is SGHAT and CDR2 FQNNGV. V lost 5 bases and J lost 3; bases outside the gene matches: 7. CDR3 length equals 15 residues.

V and J are TRBV13 and TRBJ2-7; D could derive from TRBD1 or TRBD2 (5 bases each). The CDR3 extends over 13 amino acids. V lost 5 bases and J 2 bases, leaving 10 bases between the germline ends. In germline, CDR1 is PRHDT, CDR2 FYEKMQ (reference sequence). The CDR3 region is CASSPRDAYEQYF. The CDR3 region has the DNA TGTGCCAGCAGCCCGAGGGACGCCTACGAGCAGTACTTC.

The chain carries TRBV6-1 and TRBJ2-2; D perhaps matches TRBD2 (6 bases). The CDR3 totals 15 residues. CDR1 and CDR2 from the germline V gene are MNHNS and SASEGT. V lost 2 bases and J 6 bases, leaving 13 bases between the germline ends. CDR3 loop: CASSESGSGAGELFF. CDR3 nucleotide sequence: TGTGCCAGCAGTGAATCAGGGTCGGGAGCCGGGGAGCTGTTTTTT.

The chain joins TRBV4-2 to TRBJ2-3; 9 nucleotides align to TRBD2. The CDR3 has 20 amino acids. Germline CDR1 reads LGHNA; CDR2 reads YNFKEQ. Trimming removed 0 bases from V and 6 bases from J; junction bases left unmatched: 19. Written as DNA, the CDR3 is TGTGCCAGCAGCCAAGAACCCAGAGGGTCTAGCGGGGCCGCAGAGGATACGCAGTATTTT. It yields the protein CASSQEPRGSSGAAEDTQYF.

The chain uses TRBV7-9 and TRBJ2-7; D is possibly TRBD2 (6 bases). Germline V gene lookup returns CDR1 SEHNR and CDR2 FQNEAQ (reference sequence). CDR3 length equals 16 residues. The V end was cut by 3 bases, the J end by 0 bases, with 15 bases between. The CDR3 loop reads CASSFLLGGHSYEQYF. CDR3 sequence (DNA): TGTGCCAGCAGCTTCCTCCTGGGGGGTCACTCCTACGAGCAGTACTTC.

The chain employs TRBV30 and TRBJ1-1, with 7 bases that match TRBD1. V lost 4 bases, J lost 6 bases, and 8 bases stayed unmatched. The CDR3 consists of 13 residues. CDR1 and CDR2 from the germline V gene are GTSNPN and SVGIG (reference sequence). This chain's CDR3 is CAWNLDRVAEAFF. The CDR3 coding sequence is TGTGCCTGGAACCTCGACAGGGTGGCTGAAGCTTTCTTT.

The chain joins TRBV7-2 to TRBJ2-5; 7 positions match TRBD1. Per germline, CDR1 SGHTA and CDR2 FQGNSA. V was clipped by 5 bases and J by 2 bases; unmatched bases: 5. The CDR3 totals 14 residues. CDR3 nucleotide sequence: TGTGCCAGCAGCACAGGGGACAGACAAGAGACCCAGTACTTC. Amino acid sequence: CASSTGDRQETQYF.

The rearrangement links TRBV5-1 to TRBJ2-1; TRBD2 aligns across 10 bases. The germline gives CDR1 SGHRS, CDR2 YFSETQ. Losses at the gene ends were 2 bases for V and 6 bases for J; bases not matched to a gene: 2. The CDR3 runs 14 residues. CDR3 in amino acids: CASSFLAGANEQFF. The CDR3 DNA is TGCGCCAGCAGCTTCCTAGCGGGAGCCAATGAGCAGTTCTTC. The full variable domain, rest sourced from reference TRBV5-1 and TRBJ2-1, is KAGVTQTPRYLIKTRGQQVTLSCSPISGHRSVSWYQQTPGQGLQFLFEYFSETQRNKGNFPGRFSGRQFSNSRSEMNVSTLELGDSALYLCASSFLAGANEQFFGPGTRLTVL.

This chain joins TRBV12-5 and TRBJ2-7, with D possibly TRBD2 on 5 matching bases. V was shortened by 4 bases and J by 3 bases, with 22 bases between the two germline ends. Germline CDR1 and CDR2: LGHNT and FRNRAP. There are 17 residues in the CDR3. The CDR3 sequence: CASGSGQRPNLDYEQYF. The CDR3 DNA reads as TGTGCTAGTGGTTCTGGGCAGCGGCCCAACTTGGACTACGAGCAGTACTTC.

This chain connects TRBV4-1 to TRBJ2-1; D not certain. This CDR3 comprises 16 residues. The germline V gene encodes CDR1 MGHRA and CDR2 YSYEKL. V gave up 0 bases and J gave up 0 bases, with 9 bases separating them. CDR3 region: CASSQDLAISYNEQFF. In DNA, the CDR3 is TGCGCCAGCAGCCAAGATCTGGCCATCTCCTACAATGAGCAGTTCTTC.

V usage is TRBV29-1 and J usage is TRBJ1-5; no firm D call. CDR3 length equals 14 residues. V dropped 6 bases and J dropped 0 bases, with 12 bases sitting between them. Germline V gene data show CDR1 as SQVTM and CDR2 as ANQGSEA. The CDR3 DNA reads as TGCAGCGTGGGCATGGGCGTTAGCAATCAGCCCCAGCATTTT. Translation: CSVGMGVSNQPQHF.

V usage is TRBV6-5 and J usage is TRBJ2-7, with 10 positions matching TRBD1. This CDR3 comprises 15 residues. Germline CDR1 reads MNHEY; CDR2 reads SVGAGI. J was trimmed by 4 bases and V by 4 bases; bases with no gene match: 7. The DNA for the CDR3 is TGTGCCAGCAGTTCGATCCGGGGACAGGGGTACGAGCAGTACTTC. This codes for CASSSIRGQGYEQYF.

This chain connects TRBV7-9 to TRBJ1-2; tentatively, D is TRBD1 (6 bases). Trimming took 5 bases from V and 6 from J, leaving 16 bases between them. Germline-derived CDR1 and CDR2 are SEHNR and FQNEAQ (reference sequence). This CDR3 is built from 14 residues. The CDR3 here is CASSGSGAPDGYTF. The CDR3 region has the DNA TGTGCCAGCAGCGGGTCGGGGGCTCCAGATGGCTACACCTTC.